This TCR beta chain was sequenced during a study of glioma-infiltrating T cells after dendritic cell vaccination. Across the whole study: Dendritic cell vaccination trial patients had either newly diagnosed or recurrent glioblastoma.

In the case of this clone: The antigen is not known.

Amplification used 60 V beta primers and 13 J beta primers. Sequencing used immunoSEQ multiplex PCR; TCRdb keeps in-frame clones, though not all of them. The sample shows approximately 82,000 clones, about 87% of them seen only once. Trimming removed 4 bases at V and 5 bases at J, with 11 bases between. CDR3 length: 13 residues. Germline V gene lookup returns CDR1 SNHLY and CDR2 FYNNEI. Study observations and caveats: Estimated pretreatment TIL content predicted outcome after dendritic cell vaccination.

PBMC were collected before vaccination, two weeks after the third vaccination, and at progression. This receptor was taken from a human donor with glioblastoma. The J gene is TRBJ2-5, the V gene TRBV2; a possible D gene is TRBD1 (6 bases). The sample in question was blood, obtained before dendritic cell vaccination. CDR3 coding DNA: TGTGCCAGCAGTGCGTGGGGGCGGGAGACCCAGTACTTC. It encodes CASSAWGRETQYF.